The 14 T cell receptor beta chains presented below share a single source sample, sequenced in a study of blood T cell repertoires in COVID-19. The table came from immunoSEQ multiplex PCR; TCRdb's copy has only in-frame clones and leaves some out. Of 100,000 to 150,000 clones listed, about 79% were seen once; the top ten hold 16%. Sequences were obtained from peripheral blood. These receptors were taken from a woman between 45 and 65 years old with acute or convalescent COVID-19.

The V call is TRBV2, the J call TRBJ2-2; TRBD1 is a possible D gene (5 bases). Germline V lookup: CDR1 SNHLY, CDR2 FYNNEI. The length of the CDR3 is 16 residues. The V end lost 6 bases, the J end lost 0 bases, and 14 bases lay between the germline ends. CDR3 DNA: TGTGCCAGCAGACTCGACAGCAGCTCGAACACCGGGGAGCTGTTTTTT. Protein sequence: CASRLDSSSNTGELFF.

V usage is TRBV11-2 and J usage is TRBJ1-4; no reliable D call. This CDR3 region has 16 residues. Germline V gene data show CDR1 as SGHAT and CDR2 as FQNNGV. V was shortened by 1 base and J by 2 bases, with 11 bases between the two germline ends. The CDR3 coding sequence is TGTGCCAGCAGCTTAGGGCTGACGGGTACTAATGAAAAACTGTTTTTT. Its translation: CASSLGLTGTNEKLFF.

The chain recombines TRBV11-3 with TRBJ2-5; 9 positions match TRBD2. The V gene end was trimmed by 5 bases and the J gene end by 4 bases; junction bases not matched to a gene: 2. The CDR3 totals 13 residues. Germline lookup yields CDR1 SGHNT and CDR2 YENEEA. The CDR3 loop reads CASSGGGGETQYF. The CDR3 region has the DNA TGTGCCAGCAGCGGCGGGGGGGGAGAGACCCAGTACTTC. Full variable domain (outside the CDR3, taken from reference TRBV11-3 and TRBJ2-5): EAGVVQSPRYKIIEKKQPVAFWCNPISGHNTLYWYLQNLGQGPELLIRYENEEAVDDSQLPKDRFSAERLKGVDSTLKIQPAELGDSAVYLCASSGGGGETQYFGPGTRLLVL.

The chain employs TRBV13 and TRBJ2-3, with D possibly TRBD1 on 6 matching bases. From germline, CDR1 is PRHDT and CDR2 FYEKMQ (reference sequence). V lost 4 bases and J lost 2, with 19 bases in between. This CDR3 is 17 amino acids long. This CDR3 reads CASSSGHYSAHTDTQYF. The DNA of the CDR3 is TGTGCCAGCAGCTCGGGACATTACTCCGCTCACACAGATACGCAGTATTTT.

CDR3 loop: CASEAVPQGSQPQHF. DNA for the CDR3: TGTGCCAGCGAAGCGGTGCCTCAAGGGAGTCAGCCCCAGCATTTT. This sequence joins TRBV19 and TRBJ1-5; D unclear. Trimming left V 9 bases short and J 6 bases short, with 21 bases between. Germline lookup yields CDR1 LNHDA and CDR2 SQIVND (reference sequence). This CDR3 is built from 15 residues.

The genes are TRBV2 and TRBJ1-4; D remains ambiguous. CDR3 length: 13 residues. Trimming cost V 4 bases and J 10 bases, with 13 bases left between them. Germline values: CDR1 SNHLY, CDR2 FYNNEI. The CDR3 is CASSVEQLGKLFF. The DNA for the CDR3 is TGTGCCAGCAGTGTGGAACAGCTGGGAAAACTGTTTTTT.

This clone appeared a single time. This chain connects TRBV5-1 to TRBJ1-2; unclear D gene. The V end lost 6 bases, the J end lost 7 bases, and 10 bases lay between the germline ends. The CDR3 has 11 amino acids. CDR1 SGHRS and CDR2 YFSETQ come from the germline V gene. CDR3 residues: CASTGVGGYTF. Written as DNA, the CDR3 is TGCGCCAGCACGGGTGTGGGTGGCTACACCTTC.

This sequence joins TRBV2 and TRBJ1-2; D remains ambiguous. The germline V and J ends were trimmed by 3 bases and 2 bases, with 10 bases remaining between them. Germline CDR1 is SNHLY and CDR2 is FYNNEI. This CDR3 is built from 14 residues. The CDR3 bases are TGTGCCAGCAGTGATCATCAGAAGAACTATGGCTACACCTTC. Protein: CASSDHQKNYGYTF.

This rearrangement joins TRBV30 to TRBJ2-1; 9 bases match TRBD2. Unmatched junction bases numbered 5, after V lost 2 bases and J lost 3 bases. Germline CDR1 and CDR2: GTSNPN and SVGIG (reference sequence). CDR3 length: 15 residues. The CDR3 nucleotides read TGTGCCTGGAGTCGTGGAGCGGGGGGCTACAATGAGCAGTTCTTC. It codes for CAWSRGAGGYNEQFF.

The rearrangement joins TRBV19 to TRBJ1-1; no firm D call. Germline-derived CDR1 and CDR2 are LNHDA and SQIVND (reference sequence). CDR3 length: 16 residues. V was trimmed by 5 bases and J by 1 base, leaving 17 bases between them. CDR3 residues: CASSSREVSGNTEAFF. CDR3 coding DNA: TGTGCCAGTAGTTCAAGGGAGGTATCGGGGAACACTGAAGCTTTCTTT. Full variable domain (outside the CDR3, taken from reference TRBV19 and TRBJ1-1): DGGITQSPKYLFRKEGQNVTLSCEQNLNHDAMYWYRQDPGQGLRLIYYSQIVNDFQKGDIAEGYSVSREKKESFPLTVTSAQKNPTAFYLCASSSREVSGNTEAFFGQGTRLTVV.

This rearrangement joins TRBV28 to TRBJ1-5, with D perhaps TRBD1 (6 bases). Germline lookup yields CDR1 MDHEN and CDR2 SYDVKM. The length of the CDR3 is 14 residues. Trimming took 6 bases from V and 7 from J, leaving 16 bases between them. The CDR3 region is CASRWSQDRQPQHF. CDR3 DNA sequence: TGTGCCAGCAGGTGGTCACAGGACAGACAGCCCCAGCATTTT. The full variable domain, its missing parts supplied by reference TRBV28 and TRBJ1-5, is DVKVTQSSRYLVKRTGEKVFLECVQDMDHENMFWYRQDPGLGLRLIYFSYDVKMKEKGDIPEGYSVSREKKERFSLILESASTNQTSMYLCASRWSQDRQPQHFGDGTRLSIL.

This chain joins TRBV5-1 and TRBJ1-1; the match to TRBD1 covers 7 bases. Germline V gene lookup returns CDR1 SGHRS and CDR2 YFSETQ. This CDR3 has 15 residues. V was clipped by 3 bases and J by 2 bases; unmatched bases: 7. The CDR3 DNA reads TGCGCCAGCAGCTCCGAGATAGGGGGCAACACTGAAGCTTTCTTT. Its translation is CASSSEIGGNTEAFF.

This chain links TRBV3-1 (or the pseudogene TRBV3-2) with TRBJ1-6; D may be TRBD1 (5 bases). The CDR3 is made up of 15 amino acids. The germline V gene has CDR1 LGHDT and CDR2 YNNKEL (reference sequence). With 1 base removed from V and 9 bases from J, the gap between germline ends came to 13 bases. The CDR3 protein is CASSQVGLKGSPLHF. The CDR3 nucleotides are TGTGCCAGCAGCCAAGTGGGACTCAAGGGTTCACCCCTCCACTTT.

V usage is TRBV6-1 and J usage is TRBJ1-5; D may be TRBD1 (5 bases). The CDR3 totals 18 residues. Germline V gives CDR1 MNHNS, CDR2 SASEGT. V was pared by 3 bases and J by 2 bases, with 20 bases between. DNA for the CDR3: TGTGCCAGCAGTGATTTCTCCCCGGGCAGGGTCGGCAATCAGCCCCAGCATTTT. Translation: CASSDFSPGRVGNQPQHF.